The clone carrying this T cell receptor beta chain was detected a few times. The approximately 120-subject validation cohort, separate from the roughly 670-subject first cohort, included the donors. This CDR3 contains 16 residues. The junction had 4 bases not matched to a gene; V was cut back by 1 base and J by 2 bases. The germline V gene encodes CDR1 MDHEN and CDR2 SYDVKM. Generated by immunoSEQ multiplex PCR, the TCRdb table keeps only in-frame clones and is missing some. Of about 250,000 clones in the sample, roughly nine tenths were seen once. The data are from a study of cytomegalovirus exposure and HLA in healthy donors.

The V and J genes are TRBV28 and TRBJ1-1, with 10 nucleotides matching TRBD1. This TCR derives from a man aged 18 to 30 in good health and CMV-seropositive. Sequencing was performed on PBMCs. The CDR3 sequence: CASSLSTGGLNTEAFF. DNA for the CDR3: TGTGCCAGCAGTTTATCGACAGGGGGCTTAAACACTGAAGCTTTCTTT.